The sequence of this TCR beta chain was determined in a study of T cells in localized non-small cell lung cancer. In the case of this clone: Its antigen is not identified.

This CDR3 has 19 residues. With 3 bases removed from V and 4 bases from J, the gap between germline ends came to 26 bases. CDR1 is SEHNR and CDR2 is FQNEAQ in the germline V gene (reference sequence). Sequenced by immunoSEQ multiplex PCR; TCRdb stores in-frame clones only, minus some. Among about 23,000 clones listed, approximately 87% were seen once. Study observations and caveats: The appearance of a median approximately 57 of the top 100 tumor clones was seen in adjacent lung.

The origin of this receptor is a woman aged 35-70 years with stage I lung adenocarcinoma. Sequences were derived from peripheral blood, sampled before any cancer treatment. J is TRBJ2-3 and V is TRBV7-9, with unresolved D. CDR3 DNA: TGTGCCAGCAGCTTTCTACAATTGTCTAATAGTCCCGGTCCAGATACGCAGTATTTT. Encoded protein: CASSFLQLSNSPGPDTQYF.